Sequencing of this T cell receptor beta chain was carried out in a study of shared clonotypes between healthy human individuals. CD8 cells regarded as naive lacked CD45RO, were positively chosen for CCR7, and omitted terminally differentiated effector memory CD45RA+ cells. V trimming: 3 bases; J trimming: 1 base; junction bases outside the gene matches: 6. In germline, CDR1 is MNHEY, CDR2 SMNVEV (reference sequence). The CDR3 totals 15 residues. The method was immunoSEQ multiplex PCR; TCRdb's version includes in-frame clones alone and lacks a portion of them. The repertoire holds 550,000 to 650,000 clones, with 96% as singletons.

The rearrangement uses TRBV27 and TRBJ2-7; 7 bases fit TRBD1. Sequencing was carried out using naive CD8+ T cells sorted from blood. The source of this sequence is a woman aged 25 to 39 in good health. CDR3 protein: CASSFTPTGSYEQYF. The CDR3 DNA reads TGTGCCAGCAGTTTTACCCCGACAGGGTCCTACGAGCAGTACTTC.